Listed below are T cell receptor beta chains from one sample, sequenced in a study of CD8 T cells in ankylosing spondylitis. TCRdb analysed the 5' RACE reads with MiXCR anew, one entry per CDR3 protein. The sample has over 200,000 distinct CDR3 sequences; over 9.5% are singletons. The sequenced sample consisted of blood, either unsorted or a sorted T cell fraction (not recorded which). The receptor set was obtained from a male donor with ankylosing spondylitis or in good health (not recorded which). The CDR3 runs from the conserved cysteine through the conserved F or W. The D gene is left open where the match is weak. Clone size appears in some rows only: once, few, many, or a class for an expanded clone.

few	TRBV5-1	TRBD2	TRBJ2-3	CASSLVTSGGPFQYF	TGCGCCAGCAGCTTGGTTACTAGCGGGGGCCCCTTCCAGTATTTT
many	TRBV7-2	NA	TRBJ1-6	CASRPLRGGVHLHF	TGTGCCAGCAGGCCTCTCCGCGGGGGAGTACACCTCCACTTT
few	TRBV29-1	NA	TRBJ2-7	CSVLSGQGYEQYF	TGCAGCGTTTTGAGCGGGCAAGGGTACGAGCAGTACTTC
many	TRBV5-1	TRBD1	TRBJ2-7	CASSRADRGYEQYF	TGCGCCAGCAGCCGGGCGGACAGGGGTTACGAGCAGTACTTC
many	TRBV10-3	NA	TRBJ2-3	CAIRGAAASDTQYF	TGTGCCATCAGAGGGGCGGCGGCGTCAGATACGCAGTATTTT
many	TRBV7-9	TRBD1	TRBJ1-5	CASSLGAGQDSNQPQHF	TGTGCCAGCAGCTTAGGTGCCGGACAGGATAGCAATCAGCCCCAGCATTTT
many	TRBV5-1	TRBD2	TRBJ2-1	CASSLSSGANNEQFF	TGCGCCAGCAGCTTGAGTAGCGGGGCAAACAATGAGCAGTTCTTC
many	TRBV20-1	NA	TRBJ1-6	CSAKRGNSPLHF	TGCAGTGCTAAGAGGGGAAATTCACCCCTCCACTTT
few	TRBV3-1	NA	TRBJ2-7	CASSQDEQGPYF	TGTGCCAGCAGCCAAGATGAGCAGGGACCGTACTTC
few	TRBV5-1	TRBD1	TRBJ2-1	CASSSGQGNNEQFF	TGCGCCAGCAGCTCCGGACAGGGCAACAATGAGCAGTTCTTC
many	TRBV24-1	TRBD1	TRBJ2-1	CATSDIQQGISSYNEQFF	TGTGCCACCAGTGATATCCAACAGGGGATAAGCTCCTACAATGAGCAGTTCTTC
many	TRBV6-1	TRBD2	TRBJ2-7	CASRTRGAGYEQYF	TGTGCCAGCAGAACGCGGGGGGCCGGCTACGAGCAGTACTTC
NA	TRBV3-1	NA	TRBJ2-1	CASSPGNEQFF	TGTGCCAGCAGCCCGGGGAATGAGCAGTTCTTC
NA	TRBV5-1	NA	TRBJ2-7	CASSPLTGLDEQYF	TGCGCCAGCAGCCCCTTGACGGGGTTGGACGAGCAGTACTTC
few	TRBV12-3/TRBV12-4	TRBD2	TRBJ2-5	CASSPASGGQETQYF	TGTGCCAGCAGCCCAGCTAGCGGGGGCCAAGAGACCCAGTACTTC
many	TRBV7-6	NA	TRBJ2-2	CASSFSSGGELFF	TGTGCCAGCAGCTTTAGCTCCGGCGGGGAGCTGTTTTTT
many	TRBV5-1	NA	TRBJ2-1	CASSLTTRFDEQFF	TGCGCCAGCAGCCTAACGACTAGATTCGATGAGCAGTTCTTC
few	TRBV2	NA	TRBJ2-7	CASRADTGTEQYF	TGTGCCAGCAGGGCCGACACGGGAACCGAGCAGTACTTC
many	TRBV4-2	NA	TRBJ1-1	CASSQEVHPNTEAFF	TGTGCCAGCAGCCAAGAGGTACACCCGAACACTGAAGCTTTCTTT
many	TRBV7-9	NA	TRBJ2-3	CASSLAVSPDTQYF	TGTGCCAGCAGCTTAGCTGTCTCTCCCGATACGCAGTATTTT
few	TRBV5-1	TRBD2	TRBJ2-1	CASSSSGGAGDEQFF	TGCGCCAGCAGCTCAAGCGGGGGGGCCGGTGATGAGCAGTTCTTC
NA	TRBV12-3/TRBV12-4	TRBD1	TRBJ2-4	CASSFSDRGNIQYF	TGTGCCAGCAGTTTCTCGGACAGGGGTAACATTCAGTACTTC
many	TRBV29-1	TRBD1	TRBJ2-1	CSVEEGGSNEQFF	TGCAGCGTTGAGGAAGGGGGCTCCAATGAGCAGTTCTTC
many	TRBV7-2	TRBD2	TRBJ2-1	CASSGLAGGRDEQFF	TGTGCCAGCAGCGGACTAGCGGGGGGGAGGGATGAGCAGTTCTTC
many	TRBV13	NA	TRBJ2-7	CASSLGHSGEQYF	TGTGCCAGCAGCTTAGGTCATTCAGGGGAGCAGTACTTC
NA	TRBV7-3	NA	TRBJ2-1	CASSLRPLAPYNEQFF	TGTGCCAGCAGCTTAAGGCCCCTAGCGCCTTACAATGAGCAGTTCTTC
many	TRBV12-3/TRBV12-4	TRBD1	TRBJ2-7	CASSETGVPPYEQYF	TGTGCCAGCAGTGAGACAGGGGTCCCCCCCTACGAGCAGTACTTC
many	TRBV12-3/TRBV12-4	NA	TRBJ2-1	CASSPQGGAGDNEQFF	TGTGCCAGCAGTCCCCAAGGCGGGGCAGGCGACAATGAGCAGTTCTTC
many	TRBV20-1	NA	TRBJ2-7	CSATRQNYEQYF	TGCAGTGCTACGCGTCAGAACTACGAGCAGTACTTC
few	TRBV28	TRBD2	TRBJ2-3	CASREGGGALSIDTQYF	TGTGCCAGCAGAGAGGGCGGGGGGGCCTTGTCTATTGATACGCAGTATTTT
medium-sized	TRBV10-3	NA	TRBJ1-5	CAGGDVDQPQHF	TGTGCCGGAGGGGACGTCGATCAGCCCCAGCATTTT
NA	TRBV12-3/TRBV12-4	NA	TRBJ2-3	CASSPPDSISQYF	TGTGCCAGCAGTCCACCCGACAGCATTTCGCAGTATTTT
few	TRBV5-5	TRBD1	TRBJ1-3	CASSLEGAPARNTIYF	TGTGCCAGCAGCTTGGAGGGGGCTCCTGCCCGAAACACCATATATTTT
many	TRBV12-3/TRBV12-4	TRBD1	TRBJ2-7	CASSLLGQGSYEQYF	TGTGCCAGCAGTTTACTGGGACAGGGGAGCTACGAGCAGTACTTC
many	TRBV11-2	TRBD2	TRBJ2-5	CASQTRTSGGTRAQYF	TGTGCCAGCCAGACCAGGACTAGCGGGGGGACACGGGCCCAGTACTTC
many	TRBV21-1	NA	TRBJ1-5	CASSNGISRDYNQPQHF	TGTGCCAGCAGCAATGGTATTTCTCGGGACTACAATCAGCCCCAGCATTTT
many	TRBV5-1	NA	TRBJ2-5	CASSRMGETQYF	TGCGCCAGCAGCCGAATGGGGGAGACCCAGTACTTC
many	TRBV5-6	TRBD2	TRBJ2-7	CASSWKLATNSYEQYF	TGTGCCAGCAGCTGGAAACTAGCGACTAACTCCTACGAGCAGTACTTC
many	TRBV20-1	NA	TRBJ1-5	CSALVLSNQPQHF	TGCAGTGCTCTCGTCCTTAGCAATCAGCCCCAGCATTTT
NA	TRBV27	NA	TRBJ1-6	CASSLLWAGADSPLHF	TGTGCCAGCAGTTTATTATGGGCAGGGGCGGATTCACCCCTCCACTTT
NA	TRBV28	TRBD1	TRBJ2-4	CASRGQGTAQDIQYF	TGTGCCAGCAGGGGACAGGGGACCGCGCAAGACATTCAGTACTTC
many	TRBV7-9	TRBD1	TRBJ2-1	CASSFQRDRVYNEQFF	TGTGCCAGCAGCTTTCAAAGGGACAGGGTCTACAATGAGCAGTTCTTC
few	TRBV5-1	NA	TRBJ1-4	CASRYGEGPTNEKLFF	TGCGCCAGCAGATATGGAGAGGGACCAACTAATGAAAAACTGTTTTTT
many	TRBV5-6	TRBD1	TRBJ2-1	CASSLSDRAWGQFF	TGTGCCAGCAGCTTGAGCGACAGGGCGTGGGGGCAGTTCTTC
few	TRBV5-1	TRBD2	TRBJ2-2	CASTTGGGTGELFF	TGCGCCAGCACTACCGGGGGGGGCACCGGGGAGCTGTTTTTT
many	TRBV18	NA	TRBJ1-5	CASTTQTDSNQPQHF	TGTGCCAGCACCACTCAGACGGATAGCAATCAGCCCCAGCATTTT
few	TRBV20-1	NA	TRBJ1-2	CSATQAGVRGYTF	TGCAGTGCGACCCAGGCGGGGGTTCGGGGCTACACCTTC
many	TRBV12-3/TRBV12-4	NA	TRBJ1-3	CASRPFTTSSGNTIYF	TGTGCCAGCAGACCTTTTACTACGAGCTCTGGAAACACCATATATTTT
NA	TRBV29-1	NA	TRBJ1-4	CSVGKDTARPEKLFF	TGCAGCGTTGGGAAGGATACAGCTCGCCCCGAAAAACTGTTTTTT
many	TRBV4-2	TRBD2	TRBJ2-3	CASSQGPRRTSGTDTQYF	TGTGCCAGCAGCCAAGGACCTCGTCGGACTAGTGGCACAGATACGCAGTATTTT